This T cell receptor beta chain was identified during a study of blood T cell repertoires in COVID-19 (dated by TCRdb to the early 2020s). In terms of the full investigation: Samples from collaborators originated in the United States, Italy and Spain and spanned both the acute and convalescent phases of COVID-19. The repertoires were released in a freely available public database intended as a resource for research on the immune response to SARS-CoV-2. Deeply sampled blood TCRbeta repertoires from subjects exposed to, actively infected with, or recovered from COVID-19 were included in the dataset. Samples were obtained from the ongoing ImmuneRACE study (first 160 participants) and from 1,200 or so subjects provided by 6 global collaborators. Where available, HLA class I and class II types were obtained from metadata supplied by the sample provider rather than from assay-based typing. A de-identified subject ID, COVID-19 status, age in years and sex were almost always included in the sample metadata. The prospective study material was composed of cDNA or gDNA derived from T cells, B-cell-depleted T cells, or PBMCs. The full study reports these points: How much clinical and demographic metadata was included differed by source and by participant, and the metadata was provided uncurated.

TCRbeta CDR3 regions were amplified from genomic DNA using the immunoSEQ Assay, a bias-controlled multiplex PCR. In the paper's pipeline: The number of nucleated cells in each sample was estimated from the amplification of reference gene primers within the assay. To quantify the absolute abundance of each unique TCRbeta CDR3 rearrangement, sequence reads were collapsed and filtered. For each sample, productive Simpson clonality was calculated as the square root of Simpson's diversity index over productive rearrangements. Not all clones reach the TCRdb copy of this immuneACCESS table, which keeps in-frame sequences only. Checked studies attribute under half of the gap to unresolved V genes and leave the rest unexplained. V and J calls and clone size are copied from that table; D and trimming were computed from the DNA. The sample data list about 410,000 clones, and 90% of these were observed just once. Roughly 0.66% of the sample belongs to the ten largest clones.

Participants in the prospective study were enrolled through a virtual design, were aged roughly 18 to 90 years, and lived in about 25 United States geographic areas. In the prospective study, cohorts were assigned on the basis of participant-reported clinical history obtained from a screening survey and a study questionnaire. Recovered participants in ImmuneRACE Cohort 3 were defined by two consecutive negative NP/OP PCR tests, clearance by a healthcare professional, or resolution of symptoms. In the prospective study, mobile phlebotomists collected whole blood, serum and a nasopharyngeal or oropharyngeal swab from each participant. Prospective study participants could optionally give additional blood draws and questionnaires over an approximately 2-month period. Blood samples from the prospective study were shipped frozen or at room temperature prior to DNA extraction. CDR3 length: 12 amino acids, cysteine to phenylalanine. Just the 36-base CDR3 DNA is kept, in frame starting at base 1. CDR1 and CDR2 are drawn from the germline V gene: MDHEN, SYDVKM. The V end loses 7 bases and the J end loses 11 bases, and a stretch of 17 bases separates them.

As to this clone: Its antigen remains unidentified. Per-nucleotide qualities are absent, and no much larger clonotype sits a single base away.

Recombination joined TRBV28 with TRBJ1-1, with TRBD1 tentatively as D gene (6 bases match). The sample comprised PBMCs or T cells enriched from blood (not recorded which). This sequence was found in a young man who had recovered from COVID-19. The nucleotide sequence is TGTGCCAGCAACGTACAGGGCGTGGTGGCTTTCTTT. It codes for CASNVQGVVAFF.